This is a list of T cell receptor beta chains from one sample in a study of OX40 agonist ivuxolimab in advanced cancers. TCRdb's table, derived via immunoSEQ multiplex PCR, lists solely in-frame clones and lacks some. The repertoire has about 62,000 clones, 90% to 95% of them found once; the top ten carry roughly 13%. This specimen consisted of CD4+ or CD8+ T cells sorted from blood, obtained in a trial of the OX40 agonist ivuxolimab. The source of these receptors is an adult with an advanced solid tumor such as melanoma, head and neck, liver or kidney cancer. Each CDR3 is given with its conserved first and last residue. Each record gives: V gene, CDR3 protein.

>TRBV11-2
CASSPRTSGDTGELFF
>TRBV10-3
CAISLGAVYTGELFF
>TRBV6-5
CASYNGSCLFF
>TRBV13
CASSARPGGKETQYF
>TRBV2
CASSLQKNIQYF
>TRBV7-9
CASSFPSPKGYEQYF
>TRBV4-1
CASSQLGGGDNEQYF
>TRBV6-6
CASSYSGETQYF
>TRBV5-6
CASSLISSGYNEQFF
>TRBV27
CASRGANEQFF
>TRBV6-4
CASSVTGGDYNEQFF
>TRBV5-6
CASNPTGTGEHEQYF
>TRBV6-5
CASSYRTDYGYTF
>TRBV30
CAWSGPGGGRYTDTQYF
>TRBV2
CASSGRESSKNIQYF
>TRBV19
CASSIGSGLYEQYF
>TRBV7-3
CASSSSPSGNEQFF
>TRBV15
CATSGESGTDTQYF
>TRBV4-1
CASSRYPEGSGNTIYF
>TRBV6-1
CASSSRTGKAEAFF
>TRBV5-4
CASSPRDRGFNEQYF
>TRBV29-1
CSVEPQNEQFF
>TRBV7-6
CASSLDPLAVHPDTQYF
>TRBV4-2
CASSQEETGAYEQYF
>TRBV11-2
CASSFAYEQYF
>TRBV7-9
CASSTGYFYGYTF
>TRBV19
CASSIEDRAWETQYF
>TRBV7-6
CASSLDGGGYTF
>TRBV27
CASSWGQGLNTEAFF
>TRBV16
CASSQSPAGGITDTQYF
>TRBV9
CASSEGKTGRIYGYTF